What follows are 29 T cell receptor beta chains derived from one specimen sequenced in a study of CD8+ T cells in alopecia areata. Sequencing relied on a cDNA template that was reverse transcribed from extracted RNA. Sequencing used immunoSEQ multiplex PCR; TCRdb keeps in-frame clones, though not all of them. Of roughly 190,000 clones listed, 60% to 70% are singletons. Treatment of the sample: oral pan-JAK inhibitor, 5-10 mg twice daily. The sample in question was CD4+ T cells sorted from blood, obtained at week 4, from a patient treated with tofacitinib. The receptors were sampled from a human donor with alopecia areata.

V and J are TRBV9 and TRBJ2-7; D remains ambiguous. V lost 0 bases, J lost 10 bases, and 14 bases lay in between. Germline V gene sequence: CDR1 SGDLS, CDR2 YYNGEE. The CDR3 is 13 amino acids. CDR3 in amino acids: CASSVGGQYRQYF. The CDR3 DNA reads as TGTGCCAGCAGCGTAGGAGGCCAGTATCGTCAGTACTTC. Looking up the rest from reference TRBV9 and TRBJ2-7 gives the full variable domain: DSGVTQTPKHLITATGQRVTLRCSPRSGDLSVYWYQQSLDQGLQFLIQYYNGEERAKGNILERFSAQQFPDLHSELNLSSLELGDSALYFCASSVGGQYRQYFGPGTRLTVT.

To note about this clone: Different DNA sequences within this sample yield the same CDR3. The chain joins TRBV30 to TRBJ1-5; D not certain. Per germline, CDR1 GTSNPN and CDR2 SVGIG (reference sequence). V was trimmed by 0 bases and J by 2 bases, leaving 5 bases between them. This CDR3 region has 13 residues. In DNA form, the CDR3 reads TGTGCCTGGAGTGTACGGGGCAATCAGCCCCAGCATTTT. This encodes CAWSVRGNQPQHF.

The V and J genes are TRBV2 and TRBJ1-1, with 11 nucleotides matching TRBD1. Trimming removed 8 bases from V and 11 bases from J; junction bases left unmatched: 13. CDR3 length equals 14 residues. The germline V gene encodes CDR1 SNHLY and CDR2 FYNNEI. This CDR3 is CASYGERTGGEAFF. The CDR3 nucleotides are TGTGCCAGCTATGGAGAGAGGACAGGGGGCGAGGCTTTCTTT.

The CDR3 sequence: CASSEGAGANVLTF. The CDR3 DNA is TGTGCCAGCAGTGAAGGGGCTGGGGCCAACGTCCTGACTTTC. The chain joins TRBV6-1 to TRBJ2-6; D remains unclear. The germline gives CDR1 MNHNS, CDR2 SASEGT. Trimming removed 1 base at V and 2 bases at J, with 3 bases between. There are 14 residues in the CDR3.

This sequence joins TRBV10-3 and TRBJ2-5; 10 bases are a match to TRBD1. The CDR3 sequence is 15 residues long. Germline trimming cut 7 bases from V and 5 bases from J; bases unmatched to any gene: 10. Germline lookup yields CDR1 ENHRY and CDR2 SYGVKD. CDR3 residues: CAITSKRTGGETQYF. CDR3 nucleotides: TGTGCCATCACCTCAAAAAGGACAGGGGGGGAGACCCAGTACTTC.

J is TRBJ1-1 and V is TRBV9, with TRBD1 matching over 7 bases. The V and J ends lost 4 bases and 2 bases, in that order; junction bases with no gene match: 8. Germline lookup yields CDR1 SGDLS and CDR2 YYNGEE. The CDR3 is 15 residues long. The CDR3 loop is CASSRTRTGNTEAFF. The CDR3 region has the DNA TGTGCCAGCAGCCGGACTCGGACAGGCAACACTGAAGCTTTCTTT. Together with reference TRBV9 and TRBJ1-1, the CDR3 gives the full variable domain: DSGVTQTPKHLITATGQRVTLRCSPRSGDLSVYWYQQSLDQGLQFLIQYYNGEERAKGNILERFSAQQFPDLHSELNLSSLELGDSALYFCASSRTRTGNTEAFFGQGTRLTVV.

The chain joins TRBV4-1 to TRBJ1-1; D might be TRBD1 (5 bases). The germline V gene encodes CDR1 MGHRA and CDR2 YSYEKL. CDR3 length: 15 residues. Deletions cut 2 bases from V and 7 bases from J, with 17 bases between. The chain's CDR3 is CASSQSMSGRFEAFF. The CDR3 DNA reads as TGCGCCAGCAGCCAAAGCATGTCGGGGCGGTTTGAAGCTTTCTTT.

This chain connects TRBV5-6 to TRBJ1-2, with 9 bases matching TRBD1. With 0 bases clipped from V and 8 bases from J, the junction kept 8 bases outside the gene matches. CDR1 is SGHDT and CDR2 is YYEEEE in the germline V gene. This CDR3 has 15 residues. The CDR3 sequence is CASSLGNRGRGGYTF. The CDR3 nucleotides read TGTGCCAGCAGCTTGGGGAACAGGGGGCGTGGAGGCTACACCTTC.

J is TRBJ2-2 and V is TRBV30, with a possible D match to TRBD1 (5 bases). The V end lost 1 base, the J end lost 5 bases, and 8 bases lay between the germline ends. Germline V lookup: CDR1 GTSNPN, CDR2 SVGIG (reference sequence). CDR3 length: 13 amino acids. CDR3 sequence reads: CAWSARVTGELFF. The CDR3, as DNA: TGTGCCTGGAGTGCCAGGGTGACCGGGGAGCTGTTTTTT. The full variable domain, rest sourced from reference TRBV30 and TRBJ2-2, is SQTIHQWPATLVQPVGSPLSLECTVEGTSNPNLYWYRQAAGRGLQLLFYSVGIGQISSEVPQNLSASRPQDRQFILSSKKLLLSDSGFYLCAWSARVTGELFFGEGSRLTVL.

The genes are TRBV9 and TRBJ2-3; D assignment may be TRBD1 or TRBD2 (5 bases each). The V and J ends lost 1 base and 0 bases respectively, with 9 bases between them. The CDR3 covers 15 residues. Germline CDR1 SGDLS, CDR2 YYNGEE. In DNA form, the CDR3 reads TGTGCCAGCAGCGTACGAGGGGCGAGCACAGATACGCAGTATTTT. It encodes CASSVRGASTDTQYF.

V usage is TRBV13 and J usage is TRBJ2-1; D possibly corresponds to TRBD1 (6 bases). CDR3 length: 15 residues. Germline CDR1 and CDR2: PRHDT and FYEKMQ (reference sequence). V was pared by 1 base and J by 2 bases, with 9 bases between. The CDR3 DNA follows: TGTGCCAGCAGCTTAGACAGGGCGACCTACAATGAGCAGTTCTTC. Translating it yields CASSLDRATYNEQFF.

This clone has just a few counts. CDR3 protein: CASSRGPRDNEKLFF. In DNA, the CDR3 is TGCGCCAGCAGCCGCGGACCTCGCGATAATGAAAAACTGTTTTTT. This chain uses TRBV4-1 with TRBJ1-4; D is ambiguous. CDR1 and CDR2 from the germline V gene are MGHRA and YSYEKL. V shed 4 bases and J shed 4 bases, with 13 bases lying between them. This CDR3 has 15 residues.

To note about this clone: The identical CDR3 is also encoded by other nucleotide sequences in the sample. This chain connects TRBV5-1 to TRBJ1-6, with 8 bases that match TRBD1. V lost 3 bases and J lost 10; bases outside the gene matches: 3. The CDR3 is 13 amino acids. Germline loops: CDR1 SGHRS, CDR2 YFSETQ. In DNA form, the CDR3 reads TGCGCCAGCAGCTACGGACAGGGATCACCCCTCCACTTT. Translated, it gives CASSYGQGSPLHF.

V usage is TRBV5-4 and J usage is TRBJ1-5; the match to TRBD1 covers 10 bases. J gave up 7 bases and V 4 bases, and 11 bases lay outside the gene matches. The CDR3 totals 16 residues. Germline assignment: CDR1 SGHNT and CDR2 YYREEE (reference sequence). This CDR3 reads CASSPIMTGGGQPQHF. In DNA, the CDR3 is TGTGCCAGCAGCCCGATTATGACAGGGGGCGGACAGCCCCAGCATTTT. The variable domain in full, completed from reference TRBV5-4 and TRBJ1-5, reads ETGVTQSPTHLIKTRGQQVTLRCSSQSGHNTVSWYQQALGQGPQFIFQYYREEENGRGNFPPRFSGLQFPNYSSELNVNALELDDSALYLCASSPIMTGGGQPQHFGDGTRLSIL.

This rearrangement joins TRBV7-9 to TRBJ1-1; no reliable D call. With 2 bases removed from V and 3 bases from J, the gap between germline ends came to 7 bases. Germline CDR1 is SEHNR and CDR2 is FQNEAQ (reference sequence). This CDR3 has 13 residues. The CDR3 is CASSLKRDTEAFF. The DNA of the CDR3 is TGTGCCAGCAGCTTAAAAAGGGACACTGAAGCTTTCTTT.

The chain joins TRBV29-1 to TRBJ1-2; 7 bases align to TRBD1. Germline CDR1 is SQVTM and CDR2 is ANQGSEA. V shed 6 bases, J shed 5 bases, and the junction held 12 bases outside the gene matches. The CDR3 is 14 amino acids. The chain's CDR3 is CSVVPIRGKYGYTF. CDR3 bases: TGCAGCGTCGTACCCATCAGGGGGAAATATGGCTACACCTTC.

This chain joins TRBV30 and TRBJ1-2; the D is unclear. This CDR3 spans 14 amino acids. With 4 bases removed from V and 8 bases from J, the gap between germline ends came to 20 bases. Germline assignment: CDR1 GTSNPN and CDR2 SVGIG (reference sequence). CDR3 coding DNA: TGTGCCTGGACTCGTAGGATGGGCAGCGGCGGCTACACCTTC. As protein: CAWTRRMGSGGYTF.

CDR3 protein: CASSLRGPYSNQPQHF. The CDR3 coding sequence is TGTGCCAGCAGCTTACGGGGACCTTATAGCAATCAGCCCCAGCATTTT. This chain connects TRBV5-6 to TRBJ1-5; TRBD1 might be the D (5 bases). Trimming removed 2 bases from V and 0 bases from J, with 12 bases in between. The CDR3 loop spans 16 amino acids. CDR1 and CDR2 from the germline V gene are SGHDT and YYEEEE.

The chain carries TRBV28 and TRBJ2-5; D is possibly TRBD1 or TRBD2 (5 bases each). Trimming removed 5 bases at V and 0 bases at J, with 22 bases between. This CDR3 comprises 18 residues. The germline V gene encodes CDR1 MDHEN and CDR2 SYDVKM. The CDR3 reads CASSGLGAGLGYQETQYF. In DNA, the CDR3 is TGTGCCAGCAGTGGCCTCGGGGCAGGGTTGGGGTACCAAGAGACCCAGTACTTC.

V is TRBV4-1 and J is TRBJ2-5, with a possible D match to TRBD1 (6 bases). The end of the DNA fits TRBJ2-7 better, so the J call may be wrong. The CDR3 spans 14 residues. The germline V gene encodes CDR1 MGHRA and CDR2 YSYEKL. The CDR3 spells CASSPRTVSYEQYF. CDR3 nucleotide sequence: TGCGCCAGCAGCCCGAGGACAGTTTCCTACGAGCAGTACTTC.

The chain joins TRBV7-2 to TRBJ2-7; 10 bases line up with TRBD2. Germline loops: CDR1 SGHTA, CDR2 FQGNSA. J lost 2 bases, V lost 5 bases, and 6 bases had no gene match. This CDR3 contains 15 residues. The CDR3 region has the DNA TGTGCCAGCAGCCCCGGACTAGCGGAAACCTACGAGCAGTACTTC. Translated: CASSPGLAETYEQYF.

This clone was found a few times. The V call is TRBV7-2, the J call TRBJ2-3; 9 bases line up with TRBD2. This CDR3 has 12 amino acids. The germline V gene encodes CDR1 SGHTA and CDR2 FQGNSA. With V trimmed by 5 bases and J by 15 bases, 9 bases remained unmatched. The CDR3 protein is CASSPRLAATYF. The DNA for the CDR3 is TGTGCCAGCAGCCCCCGACTAGCGGCGACCTATTTT.

This clone appeared once. The chain employs TRBV11-1 and TRBJ1-5, with TRBD1 matching 8 bases. V shed 3 bases, J shed 3 bases, and the junction held 4 bases outside the gene matches. Germline values: CDR1 SGHAT, CDR2 FQDESV (reference sequence). The CDR3 totals 15 residues. The CDR3 region is CASSLGQAYNQPQHF. The CDR3 DNA reads as TGTGCCAGCAGCTTGGGACAGGCTTACAATCAGCCCCAGCATTTT.

The sample holds a few counts of this clone. The chain recombines TRBV6-6 with TRBJ1-2, with a weak D call TRBD1 (6 bases). The V end was cut by 8 bases, the J end by 0 bases, with 16 bases between. Germline V gives CDR1 MNHNY, CDR2 SVGAGI (reference sequence). The CDR3 has 15 residues. The CDR3 DNA reads TGTGCCAGCCGTCGCAGGGGAGATCCTAACTATGGCTACACCTTC. Translated, it gives CASRRRGDPNYGYTF.

The chain is built from TRBV13 and TRBJ2-3; 9 bases fit TRBD2. The germline V gene encodes CDR1 PRHDT and CDR2 FYEKMQ (reference sequence). The CDR3 contains 14 residues. The ends lost 6 bases at V and 2 bases at J; junction bases unmatched: 3. The CDR3 loop reads CASSLAGTTDTQYF. The CDR3 DNA reads TGTGCCAGCAGTCTAGCGGGGACCACAGATACGCAGTATTTT.

The chain recombines TRBV7-2 with TRBJ1-2; 7 bases are a match to TRBD1. Germline values: CDR1 SGHTA, CDR2 FQGNSA. The junction had 12 bases not matched to a gene; V was cut back by 7 bases and J by 4 bases. This CDR3 has 15 residues. The CDR3 spells CASTPDRELGYGYTF. CDR3 DNA: TGTGCCAGCACCCCCGACAGGGAATTGGGCTATGGCTACACCTTC. Full variable domain (rest looked up from reference TRBV7-2 and TRBJ1-2): GAGVSQSPSNKVTEKGKDVELRCDPISGHTALYWYRQSLGQGLEFLIYFQGNSAPDKSGLPSDRFSAERTGGSVSTLTIQRTQQEDSAVYLCASTPDRELGYGYTFGSGTRLTVV.

This clone was recorded a few times. Distinct nucleotide sequences in the sample also encode this CDR3. The rearrangement uses TRBV18 and TRBJ2-7, with unresolved D. This CDR3 is built from 13 residues. V was shortened by 3 bases and J by 6 bases, with 12 bases between the two germline ends. Germline V gene data show CDR1 as KGHSH and CDR2 as LQKENI. The CDR3 nucleotides are TGTGCCAGCTCACCGGGCCTCGGTGGCGAGCAGTACTTC. It yields the protein CASSPGLGGEQYF.

This rearrangement joins TRBV2 to TRBJ1-6, with TRBD1 as a possible D gene (5 bases). The CDR3 is 16 amino acids. Germline assignment: CDR1 SNHLY and CDR2 FYNNEI. Trimming shortened V by 4 bases and J by 4 bases, and 14 bases separated the two germline ends. Written as DNA, the CDR3 is TGTGCCAGCAGTGCGCGGGACCCCGTTTATAATTCACCCCTCCACTTT. Protein product: CASSARDPVYNSPLHF.

The chain links TRBV15 to TRBJ2-7; either TRBD1 or TRBD2 may fit D (5 bases each). Germline CDR1 is LNHNV and CDR2 is YYDKDF (reference sequence). V was pared by 2 bases and J by 6 bases, with 14 bases between. CDR3 length: 14 residues. The CDR3 reads CATSRTRGGAEQYF. The CDR3, as DNA: TGTGCCACCAGCAGAACCCGGGGTGGGGCCGAGCAGTACTTC.